A single sample gave rise to the 3 T cell receptor beta chains below, sequenced in a study of blood T cell repertoires in COVID-19. TCRdb keeps only in-frame clones here, not all; method: immunoSEQ multiplex PCR. The sample consists of a few hundred thousand clones, 90% of them appearing once. Material: PBMCs or T cells enriched from blood (not recorded which). Every receptor here comes from a man aged 18 to 30 who had recovered from COVID-19.

This clone was counted a few times. The rearrangement joins TRBV5-5 to TRBJ2-2; the match to TRBD2 covers 10 bases. The CDR3 has 15 amino acids. The junction had 0 bases not matched to a gene; V was cut back by 0 bases and J by 4 bases. Germline values: CDR1 SGHKS, CDR2 YYEKEE (reference sequence). CDR3 region: CASSLASGGTGELFF. The CDR3 coding sequence is TGTGCCAGCAGCTTGGCTAGCGGGGGCACCGGGGAGCTGTTTTTT.

This chain joins TRBV28 and TRBJ2-1, with 8 bases aligning to TRBD2. CDR1 and CDR2 (germline): MDHEN, SYDVKM. V lost 5 bases to trimming and J lost 8 bases; unmatched junction nucleotides: 14. CDR3 length: 16 residues. The CDR3 sequence: CASSPSSAGGRYEQFF. In nucleotides, the CDR3 is TGTGCCAGCAGTCCCTCCTCTGCGGGAGGAAGGTATGAGCAGTTCTTC.

The J gene is TRBJ1-1, the V gene TRBV7-6; 7 bases fit TRBD1. Germline values: CDR1 SGHVS, CDR2 FNYEAQ. Trimming removed 1 base from V and 0 bases from J; junction bases left unmatched: 2. CDR3 length: 15 amino acids. The CDR3 sequence is CASSLGQGMNTEAFF. The CDR3 DNA reads TGTGCCAGCAGCTTAGGACAGGGCATGAACACTGAAGCTTTCTTT.